This TCR beta chain was sequenced for a study of early T cells in non-severe SARS-CoV-2 infection. At the level of the study: Alpha and beta chains were unpaired, from unsorted whole-blood bulk RNA.

Study results and limitations: VDJdb-based matching was biased toward anti-spike CD8 responses and missed private and CD4 specificities.

Comment on this clonotype: Its specificity is unknown.

V gave up 7 bases and J gave up 4 bases, with 19 bases separating them. The germline gives CDR1 MNHEY, CDR2 SVGAGI. The CDR3 runs 15 residues. Each single cDNA molecule received a unique molecular identifier. One entry per CDR3 protein results from TCRdb running MiXCR on the 5' RACE reads. Counted here are some 71,000 distinct CDR3 sequences, approximately 13% occurring once; the ten biggest clones make up roughly 13%. The sequenced material came from whole blood. V is TRBV6-5 and J is TRBJ1-1; TRBD1 might be the D (5 bases). This sequence originates from an adult who was a healthcare worker with PCR-confirmed SARS-CoV-2 infection or an uninfected control (not recorded which). This CDR3 reads CASMTSGRETTEAFF. As DNA, the CDR3 is TGTGCCAGCATGACGTCGGGACGCGAGACCACTGAAGCTTTCTTT.